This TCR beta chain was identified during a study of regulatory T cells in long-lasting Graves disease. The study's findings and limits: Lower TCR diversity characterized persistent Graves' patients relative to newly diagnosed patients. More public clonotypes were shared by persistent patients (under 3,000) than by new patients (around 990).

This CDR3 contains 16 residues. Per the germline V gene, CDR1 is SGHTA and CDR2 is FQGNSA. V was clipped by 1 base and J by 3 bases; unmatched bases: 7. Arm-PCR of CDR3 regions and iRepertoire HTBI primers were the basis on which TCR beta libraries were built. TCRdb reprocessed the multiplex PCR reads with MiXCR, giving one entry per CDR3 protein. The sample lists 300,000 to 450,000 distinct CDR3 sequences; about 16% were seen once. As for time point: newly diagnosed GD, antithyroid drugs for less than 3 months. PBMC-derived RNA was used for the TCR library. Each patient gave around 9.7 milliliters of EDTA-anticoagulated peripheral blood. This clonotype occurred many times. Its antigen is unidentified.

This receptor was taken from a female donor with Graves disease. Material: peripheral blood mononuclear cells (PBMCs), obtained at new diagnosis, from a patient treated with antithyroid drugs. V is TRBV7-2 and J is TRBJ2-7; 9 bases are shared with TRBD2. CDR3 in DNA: TGTGCCAGCAGCTTAGGTGATAGCGGGAGTTTCTACGAGCAGTACTTC. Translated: CASSLGDSGSFYEQYF.